These 15 T cell receptor beta chains were all obtained from the same sample, sequenced in a study of CD4+ T cells in melanoma. Assay used: immunoSEQ multiplex PCR; TCRdb lists only in-frame clones, some missing. Of roughly 140,000 clones listed, over 90% are singletons. The receptors shown here come from a human donor with melanoma.

The rearrangement links TRBV20-1 to TRBJ2-3; possibly TRBD1 for D (5 bases). From germline, CDR1 is DFQATT and CDR2 SNEGSKA (reference sequence). V shed 8 bases and J shed 6 bases, with 12 bases lying between them. The CDR3 length is 11 residues. The CDR3: CSFKGLDTQYF. The CDR3 DNA sequence: TGCAGTTTCAAGGGGTTGGATACGCAGTATTTT.

The chain is built from TRBV6-1 and TRBJ2-5, with D tentatively TRBD2 (5 bases). CDR1 and CDR2 (germline): MNHNS, SASEGT. With 7 bases removed from V and 5 bases from J, the gap between germline ends came to 17 bases. The CDR3 is 14 amino acids. The CDR3 here is CASTAGPLGETQYF. The CDR3 nucleotides read TGTGCCAGCACTGCGGGCCCCCTTGGGGAGACCCAGTACTTC.

This chain joins TRBV2 and TRBJ1-3; the D gene is possibly TRBD1 (5 bases). This CDR3 region has 15 residues. V was shortened by 1 base and J by 7 bases, with 14 bases between the two germline ends. Germline values: CDR1 SNHLY, CDR2 FYNNEI. CDR3 in DNA: TGTGCCAGCAGTGAAGGGCAGCCGGGGGTCAACACCATATATTTT. It encodes CASSEGQPGVNTIYF.

V gene TRBV18 combines with J gene TRBJ2-7, with 7 bases that match TRBD1. The CDR3 covers 19 residues. After removal of 3 bases from V and 3 bases from J, the junction contained 20 bases not matched to a gene. Germline assignment: CDR1 KGHSH and CDR2 LQKENI. The CDR3 coding sequence is TGTGCCAGCTCACCCGAACTCGACAGGGCGCTGAAACCGAACTACGAGCAGTACTTC. Translation: CASSPELDRALKPNYEQYF.

The chain recombines TRBV14 with TRBJ2-7; 10 nucleotides line up with TRBD1. J was trimmed by 1 base and V by 4 bases; bases with no gene match: 10. CDR1 is SGHDN and CDR2 is FVKESK in the germline V gene. The CDR3 extends over 17 amino acids. In nucleotides, the CDR3 is TGTGCCAGCAGCCGAACCCCCGGGACAGGGGTTTCCTACGAGCAGTACTTC. Encoded protein: CASSRTPGTGVSYEQYF.

V usage is TRBV10-3 and J usage is TRBJ1-3; weak D call: TRBD1 (5 bases). Germline-derived CDR1 and CDR2 are ENHRY and SYGVKD. This CDR3 region has 12 residues. The ends were cut back, 4 bases at V and 8 bases at J, with 9 bases in the middle. The CDR3 DNA sequence: TGTGCCATCAGTGCAGGGTTTGACACCATATATTTT. This gives the protein CAISAGFDTIYF.

The chain employs TRBV28 and TRBJ1-1; no clear D gene. Germline CDR1 is MDHEN and CDR2 is SYDVKM. V shed 5 bases and J shed 3 bases, with 7 bases lying between them. The CDR3 spans 12 residues. CDR3 sequence (DNA): TGTGCCAGCAGTGGCGTCTACACTGAAGCTTTCTTT. Translation: CASSGVYTEAFF.

CDR3 DNA sequence: TGCGCCAGCAGTGCAAGACAGACCCTTGACGAGCAGTACTTC. Amino acids: CASSARQTLDEQYF. The rearrangement links TRBV10-1 to TRBJ2-7; a weak D match, TRBD1 (5 bases). V gave up 4 bases and J gave up 5 bases, with 15 bases separating them. This CDR3 is built from 14 residues. The germline V gene encodes CDR1 WNHNN and CDR2 SYGVQD (reference sequence).

This clone is a singleton in its sample. The chain is built from TRBV5-1 and TRBJ1-4; 9 bases line up with TRBD1. This CDR3 is 16 amino acids long. Germline CDR1 and CDR2: SGHRS and YFSETQ. Losses at the gene ends were 2 bases for V and 4 bases for J; bases not matched to a gene: 6. Here the CDR3 reads CASSLEPGQGNEKLFF. CDR3 sequence (DNA): TGCGCCAGCAGCTTAGAACCGGGACAGGGTAATGAAAAACTGTTTTTT.

The gene calls are TRBV19 and TRBJ1-1, with D unclear. Deletions cut 3 bases from V and 4 bases from J, with 9 bases between. Germline assignment: CDR1 LNHDA and CDR2 SQIVND (reference sequence). This CDR3 contains 13 residues. The CDR3 here is CASSMSFLTEAFF. The CDR3 DNA reads as TGTGCCAGTAGTATGTCGTTTCTCACTGAAGCTTTCTTT.

This chain connects TRBV4-1 to TRBJ2-7; D is unresolved. This CDR3 has 14 residues. Germline assignment: CDR1 MGHRA and CDR2 YSYEKL. V was clipped by 3 bases and J by 5 bases, with 14 bases between them. The CDR3 DNA follows: TGCGCCAGCAGCCAGCCAGGCCGAAGGAACGAGCAGTACTTC. Translation: CASSQPGRRNEQYF.

The chain uses TRBV4-1 and TRBJ2-1, with D perhaps TRBD2 (5 bases). The CDR3 has 15 amino acids. V lost 4 bases to trimming and J lost 6 bases, with 16 bases between them. Germline V CDR1 and CDR2: MGHRA, YSYEKL. This CDR3 is CASSPRGFDRNEQFF. For the CDR3, the DNA is TGCGCCAGCAGCCCCCGCGGGTTCGACCGCAATGAGCAGTTCTTC.

The rearrangement links TRBV6-5 to TRBJ1-6; D is perhaps TRBD1 (5 bases). Germline CDR1 reads MNHEY; CDR2 reads SVGAGI. With 6 bases removed from V and 2 bases from J, the gap between germline ends came to 11 bases. The CDR3 loop spans 15 amino acids. This CDR3 is CASSTPGPYNSPLHF. The CDR3 DNA follows: TGTGCCAGCAGCACACCGGGACCCTATAATTCACCCCTCCACTTT.

The chain is built from TRBV15 and TRBJ2-4; D may be TRBD1 (6 bases). Germline V gene data show CDR1 as LNHNV and CDR2 as YYDKDF (reference sequence). V shed 4 bases and J shed 3 bases, with 16 bases lying between them. The CDR3 totals 16 residues. In DNA form, the CDR3 reads TGTGCCACCAGCAACCGACAGGAGAGGAACAAAAACATTCAGTACTTC. This sequence encodes CATSNRQERNKNIQYF.

The chain uses TRBV7-2 and TRBJ2-7; TRBD2 matches at 10 bases. The trim removed 1 base at V and 3 bases at J, leaving 6 bases unmatched. The CDR3 loop spans 16 amino acids. Germline CDR1 is SGHTA and CDR2 is FQGNSA. CDR3 DNA: TGTGCCAGCAGCTTAGTTGCTAGCGGGGGTATCTACGAGCAGTACTTC. It translates to CASSLVASGGIYEQYF.